A selection of T cell receptor beta chains follows, all from one sample in a study of T cell repertoires in cytomegalovirus infection. From the reads, TCRdb called clonotypes with MiXCR, one entry per CDR3 protein. Here the sample spans around 350,000 distinct CDR3 sequences, 15% to 20% being singletons. The source material was PBMCs. These receptors were obtained from a human donor in good health (CMV status not recorded). Some clones in this sample may be carry-over from other donors' samples. The CDR3 runs from the conserved cysteine through the conserved F or W. The D gene is left open where the match is weak. Clone size appears in some rows only: once, few, many, or a class for an expanded clone.

d_call	v_call	clone_size	cdr3_length	j_call	cdr3_nt	cdr3_aa
.	TRBV12-3/TRBV12-4	many	13	TRBJ1-1	TGTGCCAGCAGCCCCGGGGGAGGGGCTGAAGCTTTCTTT	CASSPGGGAEAFF
TRBD2	TRBV4-1	.	16	TRBJ2-2	TGCGCCAGCAGCCAAGGGCGGGGGTCTAGCACCGGGGAGCTGTTTTTT	CASSQGRGSSTGELFF
TRBD1	TRBV7-2	many	14	TRBJ1-2	TGTGCCAGCAGCTTAGACCACAGGGGTTACGGCTACACCTTC	CASSLDHRGYGYTF
.	TRBV6-1	many	13	TRBJ2-2	TGTGCCAGCCGACTAGTTGTGGACGGGGAGCTGTTTTTT	CASRLVVDGELFF
TRBD2	TRBV5-6	few	15	TRBJ2-7	TGTGCCAGCAGCCCTACTAGCGGGAGGCCCTACGAGCAGTACTTC	CASSPTSGRPYEQYF
TRBD2	TRBV7-2	many	17	TRBJ2-5	TGTGCCAGCAGCCACCCCACTCGCGGGAGATGGCAAGAGACCCAGTACTTC	CASSHPTRGRWQETQYF
TRBD1	TRBV5-6	.	15	TRBJ1-1	TGTGCCAGCAGCTCTGGACAGGGCAGAGGTACTGAAGCTTTCTTT	CASSSGQGRGTEAFF
.	TRBV7-2	many	15	TRBJ2-1	TGTGCCAGCAGCTCCGTTGGCGGGGCTTACAATGAGCAGTTCTTC	CASSSVGGAYNEQFF
TRBD1	TRBV6-1	many	16	TRBJ1-6	TGTGCCAGCCGTATTAATAGACAGGGGTACGGTTCACCCCTCCACTTT	CASRINRQGYGSPLHF
TRBD1	TRBV7-2	many	14	TRBJ2-1	TGTGCCAGCAGCTTAGCCCCAGGGGGCGGTGAGCAGTTCTTC	CASSLAPGGGEQFF
.	TRBV4-1	few	15	TRBJ2-5	TGCGCCAGCAGCCAAGGGGGCTCGGGCCAAGAGACCCAGTACTTC	CASSQGGSGQETQYF
.	TRBV7-2	many	15	TRBJ2-3	TGTGCCAGCAGCTTAAGAGCAGGACTAACAGATACGCAGTATTTT	CASSLRAGLTDTQYF
TRBD2	TRBV7-9	.	15	TRBJ2-1	TGTGCCAGCAGCGGACTAGCGGCGCCCGCCAATGAGCAGTTCTTC	CASSGLAAPANEQFF
.	TRBV15	many	13	TRBJ1-1	TGTGCCACCCTAGAGGTGGGGGGCTTCAGAGCTTTCTTT	CATLEVGGFRAFF
TRBD2	TRBV12-3/TRBV12-4	.	14	TRBJ2-1	TGTGCCAGCAGTGGACTAGCGCGTTACAATGAGCAGTTCTTC	CASSGLARYNEQFF
TRBD1	TRBV2	.	13	TRBJ2-1	TGTGCCAGCATCCGGGACAGGGGCTATGAGCAGTTCTTC	CASIRDRGYEQFF
TRBD1	TRBV11-3	.	15	TRBJ2-1	TGTGCCAGCAGCGACCGACAGGGGGCCATCAGTGAGCAGTTCTTC	CASSDRQGAISEQFF
TRBD1	TRBV7-9	.	14	TRBJ2-7	TGTGCCAGCAGCATCGGACAGGTCCCCTACGAGCAGTACTTC	CASSIGQVPYEQYF
TRBD1	TRBV3-1	.	12	TRBJ1-1	TGTGCCAGCAGCTCACCAGGGGGCGAAGCTTTCTTT	CASSSPGGEAFF